One sample yielded the 18 T cell receptor beta chains listed below, sequenced in a study of blood T cell repertoires in COVID-19. Here immunoSEQ multiplex PCR was the method, and the copy in TCRdb shows in-frame clones only, minus some. The sample has hundreds of thousands of clones, approximately 84% seen once. Sequencing was performed on PBMCs or T cells enriched from blood (not recorded which). Receptors were obtained from a man aged 30-40 years who had recovered from COVID-19.

The rearrangement links TRBV2 to TRBJ2-5; 8 bases are shared with TRBD2. The CDR3 spans 16 residues. J lost 5 bases, V lost 3 bases, and 11 bases had no gene match. CDR1 is SNHLY, CDR2 FYNNEI, per germline. The CDR3 coding sequence is TGTGCCAGCAGTGAGTCGGTGGCGGGAGGAAGGGAGACCCAGTACTTC. Its protein product is CASSESVAGGRETQYF.

This sequence joins TRBV6-1 and TRBJ1-2; D may be TRBD1 (6 bases). Germline V gene data show CDR1 as MNHNS and CDR2 as SASEGT. The CDR3 runs to 15 residues. Trimming removed 1 base at V and 8 bases at J, with 17 bases between. CDR3: CASSEVRTEAWGYTF. DNA for the CDR3: TGTGCCAGCAGTGAAGTTCGGACAGAGGCTTGGGGCTACACCTTC.

The V and J genes are TRBV18 and TRBJ2-7; 14 nucleotides align to TRBD2. The CDR3 runs to 17 residues. Germline V CDR1 and CDR2: KGHSH, LQKENI. V dropped 5 bases and J dropped 1; count of bases not matched to a gene: 7. CDR3 loop: CASSGGTSGSFSYEQYF. The CDR3 coding sequence is TGTGCCAGCTCAGGTGGGACTAGCGGGAGCTTTTCCTACGAGCAGTACTTC.

The chain uses TRBV20-1 and TRBJ2-1, with 10 bases identical to TRBD2. This CDR3 contains 11 residues. The V segment lost 5 bases and the J segment 14 bases; nucleotides outside the gene matches: 6. CDR1 and CDR2 (germline): DFQATT, SNEGSKA (reference sequence). The CDR3 loop is CSAHSGGREFF. As DNA, the CDR3 is TGCAGTGCTCATAGCGGGGGGCGGGAGTTCTTC.

The gene calls are TRBV6-6 and TRBJ1-6; 9 bases align to TRBD1. Germline V gene sequence: CDR1 MNHNY, CDR2 SVGAGI (reference sequence). CDR3 size: 14 residues. J gave up 4 bases and V 7 bases, and 2 bases lay outside the gene matches. The CDR3 region has the DNA TGTGCCAGCACCGGACAGGGGTATAATTCACCCCTCCACTTT. It translates to CASTGQGYNSPLHF.

The chain links TRBV9 to TRBJ2-5; 7 nucleotides align to TRBD2. Germline lookup yields CDR1 SGDLS and CDR2 YYNGEE. J lost 2 bases, V lost 4 bases, and 5 bases had no gene match. The CDR3 length is 14 residues. This CDR3 is CASSSQGGQETQYF. In DNA form, the CDR3 reads TGTGCCAGCAGCTCTCAGGGAGGGCAAGAGACCCAGTACTTC.

The chain uses TRBV5-1 and TRBJ1-1, with unresolved D. The V gene lost 0 bases and the J gene lost 3 bases, with 12 bases spanning the gap. The germline CDR1 and CDR2 sequences are SGHRS and YFSETQ. CDR3 size: 15 residues. CDR3 protein: CASSLDAGRHTEAFF. In DNA form, the CDR3 reads TGCGCCAGCAGCTTGGACGCTGGGAGGCACACTGAAGCTTTCTTT.

The chain is built from TRBV4-1 and TRBJ1-2, with D uncertain. This CDR3 is built from 15 residues. Per the germline V gene, CDR1 is MGHRA and CDR2 is YSYEKL. Trimming removed 5 bases from V and 6 bases from J, with 19 bases in between. This chain's CDR3 is CASSIREYLVDGYTF. The CDR3 nucleotides are TGCGCCAGCAGCATACGGGAGTATCTCGTGGATGGCTACACCTTC.

The chain uses TRBV5-8 and TRBJ2-2, with TRBD2 identical over 12 bases. The trim removed 3 bases at V and 1 base at J, leaving 7 bases unmatched. In germline, CDR1 is SGHTS, CDR2 YDEGEE. There are 18 residues in the CDR3. The CDR3 here is CASSWGLAGAKNTGELFF. For the CDR3, the DNA is TGTGCCAGCAGCTGGGGACTAGCGGGCGCTAAGAACACCGGGGAGCTGTTTTTT.

The chain joins TRBV5-5 to TRBJ2-7; D ambiguous. Trimming took 2 bases from V and 3 from J, leaving 6 bases between them. The germline V gene has CDR1 SGHKS and CDR2 YYEKEE (reference sequence). The CDR3 has 12 residues. The CDR3 DNA reads as TGTGCCAGCAGCTTATATAGCTACGAGCAGTACTTC. Protein sequence: CASSLYSYEQYF. The full variable domain, in which reference TRBV5-5 and TRBJ2-7 provide the parts outside the CDR3, is DAGVTQSPTHLIKTRGQQVTLRCSPISGHKSVSWYQQVLGQGPQFIFQYYEKEERGRGNFPDRFSARQFPNYSSELNVNALLLGDSALYLCASSLYSYEQYFGPGTRLTVT.

The chain combines TRBV5-6 with TRBJ2-4, with 11 bases lining up with TRBD1. The length of the CDR3 is 16 residues. Unmatched junction bases numbered 5, after V lost 4 bases and J lost 2 bases. Germline lookup yields CDR1 SGHDT and CDR2 YYEEEE. The CDR3 spells CASSKGQGATKNIQYF. In DNA form, the CDR3 reads TGTGCCAGCAGCAAAGGACAGGGGGCGACCAAAAACATTCAGTACTTC.

V gene TRBV5-1 combines with J gene TRBJ2-5; D not resolved. V was cut by 0 bases and J by 4 bases, with 13 bases left in between. Germline loops: CDR1 SGHRS, CDR2 YFSETQ. The CDR3 is 15 residues long. In DNA form, the CDR3 reads TGCGCCAGCAGCTTGGCCGTGGTAGCCCTAGAGACCCAGTACTTC. This encodes CASSLAVVALETQYF.

This chain links TRBV29-1 with TRBJ1-1; tentative D call: TRBD1 (5 bases). V was trimmed by 6 bases and J by 5 bases, leaving 16 bases between them. There are 13 residues in the CDR3. The V gene's germline CDR1 is SQVTM and CDR2 ANQGSEA. The CDR3 coding sequence is TGCAGCGTGAATGGGGGGATGAGGACTGAAGCTTTCTTT. Residues: CSVNGGMRTEAFF.

This clone was seen just once. The gene calls are TRBV6-5 and TRBJ2-7; no clear D. The germline gives CDR1 MNHEY, CDR2 SVGAGI. Trimming took 0 bases from V and 1 from J, leaving 10 bases between them. The CDR3 is 15 amino acids. CDR3 sequence (DNA): TGTGCCAGCAGTTACTCGCGGCAGAAGTCCTACGAGCAGTACTTC. This gives the protein CASSYSRQKSYEQYF.

This chain uses TRBV4-1 with TRBJ1-5; D gene unclear. In germline, CDR1 is MGHRA, CDR2 YSYEKL. The CDR3 consists of 16 residues. Trimming cost V 1 base and J 0 bases, with 10 bases left between them. CDR3 amino acids: CASSQGGHNSNQPQHF. The CDR3 DNA sequence: TGCGCCAGCAGCCAAGGAGGTCATAATAGCAATCAGCCCCAGCATTTT.

V is TRBV11-3 and J is TRBJ2-2; 7 nucleotides align to TRBD1. V was clipped by 8 bases and J by 0 bases; unmatched bases: 12. Germline V lookup: CDR1 SGHNT, CDR2 YENEEA. This CDR3 has 17 amino acids. As DNA, the CDR3 is TGTGCCAGCGAGTCTCGACGGACAGGTCCGAACACCGGGGAGCTGTTTTTT. Residues: CASESRRTGPNTGELFF.

There are a few counts of this clone. V gene TRBV11-2 combines with J gene TRBJ1-2; tentatively, D is TRBD1 (6 bases). The CDR3 totals 13 residues. Trimming pared 5 bases from V and 5 bases from J, leaving 12 bases between. Germline V gene sequence: CDR1 SGHAT, CDR2 FQNNGV. DNA of the CDR3: TGTGCCAGCAGCCCGGACAGTCTATATGGCTACACCTTC. Translated, it gives CASSPDSLYGYTF.

The chain joins TRBV28 to TRBJ2-1; perhaps TRBD1 as D (8 bases). V lost 11 bases and J 6 bases, leaving 17 bases between the germline ends. Germline V lookup: CDR1 MDHEN, CDR2 SYDVKM. There are 13 residues in the CDR3. Here the CDR3 reads CAAYRGGSNEQFF. CDR3 DNA sequence: TGTGCCGCGTACAGGGGGGGAAGCAATGAGCAGTTCTTC.